Following are 4 T cell receptor beta chains from one sample sequenced in a study of blood T cell repertoires in COVID-19. TCRdb keeps only in-frame clones here, not all; method: immunoSEQ multiplex PCR. In the table there are approximately 8,000 clones, 73% of which are singletons. The material sequenced was peripheral blood. All receptors derive from a human donor in a cohort sampled during active COVID-19.

This rearrangement joins TRBV28 to TRBJ2-1, with 7 bases aligning to TRBD1. Trimming at V came to 6 bases and at J to 0 bases, leaving 5 bases not matched to a gene. The CDR3 is 15 residues long. Germline V gives CDR1 MDHEN, CDR2 SYDVKM. CDR3 DNA: TGTGCCAGCAGCCGGTACAGGGGCTCCTACAATGAGCAGTTCTTC. Translation: CASSRYRGSYNEQFF.

The chain carries TRBV19 and TRBJ1-6; tentatively, D is TRBD1 (6 bases). This CDR3 region has 16 residues. Germline CDR1 and CDR2: LNHDA and SQIVND (reference sequence). Trimming cost V 9 bases and J 7 bases, with 22 bases left between them. CDR3 amino acids: CASAPAGGLGNSPLHF. The CDR3 bases are TGTGCCAGCGCCCCGGCGGGGGGGCTCGGGAATTCACCCCTCCACTTT.

This rearrangement joins TRBV11-2 to TRBJ2-1; 14 bases map to TRBD2. The ends lost 3 bases at V and 10 bases at J; junction bases unmatched: 11. CDR1 and CDR2 from the germline V gene are SGHAT and FQNNGV. This CDR3 is 17 amino acids long. In DNA form, the CDR3 reads TGTGCCAGCAGCTTGCTCACAGGACTAGCGGGAGGTGAGGAGCAGTTCTTC. This translates into CASSLLTGLAGGEEQFF. Full variable domain (remainder filled in from reference TRBV11-2 and TRBJ2-1): EAGVAQSPRYKIIEKRQSVAFWCNPISGHATLYWYQQILGQGPKLLIQFQNNGVVDDSQLPKDRFSAERLKGVDSTLKIQPAKLEDSAVYLCASSLLTGLAGGEEQFFGPGTRLTVL.

The CDR3 DNA follows: TGTGCCAGCAGTTTATCCAGGTTGAGCTCCTACGAGCAGTACTTC. Translation: CASSLSRLSSYEQYF. The rearrangement uses TRBV28 and TRBJ2-7; D call uncertain. CDR3 length equals 15 residues. Germline loops: CDR1 MDHEN, CDR2 SYDVKM. Trimming removed 1 base from V and 0 bases from J, with 10 bases in between. Supplemented by reference TRBV28 and TRBJ2-7, the full variable domain reads DVKVTQSSRYLVKRTGEKVFLECVQDMDHENMFWYRQDPGLGLRLIYFSYDVKMKEKGDIPEGYSVSREKKERFSLILESASTNQTSMYLCASSLSRLSSYEQYFGPGTRLTVT.